Following are 24 T cell receptor beta chains from one sample sequenced in a study of cytomegalovirus exposure and HLA in healthy donors. Here immunoSEQ multiplex PCR was the method, and the copy in TCRdb shows in-frame clones only, minus some. The sample carries about 83,000 clones, approximately 96% recorded once. The sequenced sample consisted of PBMCs. The receptors were gathered from a woman under 30 in good health and CMV-seronegative.

This rearrangement joins TRBV29-1 to TRBJ1-2; no definite D call. Trimming took off 4 bases at V and 8 bases at J, with 14 bases between the two ends. The CDR3 loop spans 12 amino acids. CDR1 is SQVTM, CDR2 ANQGSEA, per germline. The DNA of the CDR3 is TGCAGCGTTGTATCGGGGAGTAGGGGCTACACCTTC. Residues: CSVVSGSRGYTF.

In DNA form, the CDR3 reads TGTGCCAGCAGCGCCACCGGACTAGCGGGTCTGTCCCTCTCCTACGAGCAGTACTTC. This translates into CASSATGLAGLSLSYEQYF. The rearrangement uses TRBV2 and TRBJ2-5, with 11 bases aligning to TRBD2. The assigned J gene may be wrong: the sequence end matches TRBJ2-7 better. The CDR3 length is 19 residues. CDR1 is SNHLY and CDR2 is FYNNEI in the germline V gene.

V gene TRBV6-1 combines with J gene TRBJ1-1; the D is unclear. The CDR3 runs 11 residues. Trimming cost V 7 bases and J 4 bases, with 7 bases left between them. Germline V lookup: CDR1 MNHNS, CDR2 SASEGT. Here the CDR3 DNA reads TGTGCCAGCAAGGAGTTCACTGAAGCTTTCTTT. Protein sequence: CASKEFTEAFF.

The chain has TRBV29-1 and TRBJ1-3; TRBD1 matches 7 bases. V trimming: 2 bases; J trimming: 8 bases; junction bases outside the gene matches: 3. The CDR3 is 12 residues long. The germline V gene encodes CDR1 SQVTM and CDR2 ANQGSEA. In nucleotides, the CDR3 is TGCAGCGTTGAACAGGGGGATCACACCATATATTTT. Amino acids: CSVEQGDHTIYF.

The rearrangement links TRBV18 to TRBJ2-5, with 7 bases aligning to TRBD1. The last part of the DNA fits TRBJ2-7 better; the J call may be wrong. The CDR3 loop spans 15 amino acids. Germline V gene lookup returns CDR1 KGHSH and CDR2 LQKENI. The DNA of the CDR3 is TGTGCCAGCTCACCACTTCGGGACAGTCACTACGAGCAGTACTTC. It is translated as CASSPLRDSHYEQYF.

The CDR3 sequence: CASSREIEVGELFF. DNA of the CDR3: TGTGCCAGTAGTCGAGAAATTGAGGTCGGGGAGCTGTTTTTT. The genes are TRBV19 and TRBJ2-2; D is ambiguous. Trimming left V 5 bases short and J 7 bases short, with 14 bases between. Germline V gene data show CDR1 as LNHDA and CDR2 as SQIVND (reference sequence). This CDR3 has 14 residues. The full variable domain, with the rest looked up from reference TRBV19 and TRBJ2-2, is DGGITQSPKYLFRKEGQNVTLSCEQNLNHDAMYWYRQDPGQGLRLIYYSQIVNDFQKGDIAEGYSVSREKKESFPLTVTSAQKNPTAFYLCASSREIEVGELFFGEGSRLTVL.

The chain combines TRBV19 with TRBJ2-2, with TRBD2 identical over 10 bases. CDR3 length equals 18 residues. V trimming: 7 bases; J trimming: 6 bases; junction bases outside the gene matches: 17. Germline V CDR1 and CDR2: LNHDA, SQIVND (reference sequence). CDR3 nucleotides: TGTGCCAGTACCGACACTCCCAAGCGGGAGGGCCCAGCCGGGGAGCTGTTTTTT. Translated, it gives CASTDTPKREGPAGELFF.

The J gene is TRBJ2-2, the V gene TRBV12-2; the table gives TRBD1 as D, unverified against the DNA. TRBV12-2 is noted as a pseudogene. CDR3 size: 15 residues. The CDR3 coding sequence is TGTGCAAGTCGTTTCCAACAGGAGAACACCGGGGAGCTGTTTTTT. Translation: CASRFQQENTGELFF.

The genes are TRBV5-4 and TRBJ2-7; 7 nucleotides match TRBD2. This CDR3 spans 15 amino acids. The germline gives CDR1 SGHNT, CDR2 YYREEE (reference sequence). After removal of 0 bases from V and 3 bases from J, the junction contained 6 bases not matched to a gene. The CDR3 reads CASSLELADLYEQYF. The CDR3 DNA sequence: TGTGCCAGCAGCTTGGAGCTAGCGGACCTCTACGAGCAGTACTTC.

The chain employs TRBV6-5 and TRBJ1-6; 9 bases map to TRBD1. The length of the CDR3 is 14 residues. J was trimmed by 7 bases and V by 6 bases; bases with no gene match: 4. CDR1 and CDR2 (germline): MNHEY, SVGAGI. The CDR3 protein is CASRLGQGNSPLHF. The CDR3, as DNA: TGTGCCAGCAGACTCGGACAGGGGAATTCACCCCTCCACTTT.

The rearrangement links TRBV27 to TRBJ2-5, with TRBD2 matching 9 bases. The length of the CDR3 is 16 residues. Per germline, CDR1 MNHEY and CDR2 SMNVEV (reference sequence). V shed 3 bases, J shed 4 bases, and the junction held 9 bases outside the gene matches. Written as DNA, the CDR3 is TGTGCCAGCAGTTTTAGCGGGAGTGGGGTTGGAGAGACCCAGTACTTC. Amino acid sequence: CASSFSGSGVGETQYF.

V is TRBV6-6 and J is TRBJ2-7; D is ambiguous. The germline V and J ends were trimmed by 6 bases and 0 bases, with 9 bases remaining between them. CDR3 length: 13 amino acids. Germline loops: CDR1 MNHNY, CDR2 SVGAGI (reference sequence). For the CDR3, the DNA is TGTGCCAGCAGGACACCCCCCTCCTACGAGCAGTACTTC. Translating it yields CASRTPPSYEQYF.

This clone was found once. The CDR3 region is CASSKTSTSGLQFF. The CDR3 DNA reads TGTGCCAGCAGTAAAACGTCGACTAGCGGGTTGCAGTTCTTC. This rearrangement joins TRBV28 to TRBJ2-1, with 10 bases fitting TRBD2. Germline values: CDR1 MDHEN, CDR2 SYDVKM. This CDR3 is 14 amino acids long. V gave up 5 bases and J gave up 12 bases; unmatched junction bases: 10.

The chain recombines TRBV13 with TRBJ2-7; 10 bases fit TRBD2. V was clipped by 2 bases and J by 6 bases; unmatched bases: 4. The CDR3 sequence is 14 residues long. Per the germline V gene, CDR1 is PRHDT and CDR2 is FYEKMQ (reference sequence). CDR3 DNA: TGTGCCAGCAGCTTAAGGCTAGCGGGAGCCGAGCAGTACTTC. Protein: CASSLRLAGAEQYF.

The chain uses TRBV27 and TRBJ1-1, with D tentatively TRBD1 (5 bases). The CDR3 length is 21 residues. Germline-derived CDR1 and CDR2 are MNHEY and SMNVEV (reference sequence). V was clipped by 4 bases and J by 6 bases, with 36 bases between them. The CDR3 sequence: CASSSPAREASHRFRRAEAFF. CDR3 coding DNA: TGTGCCAGCAGTTCTCCGGCTAGAGAAGCGTCCCACAGGTTCAGGAGGGCTGAAGCTTTCTTT.

This chain links TRBV27 with TRBJ2-7; D call uncertain. The CDR3 runs to 15 residues. V was shortened by 4 bases and J by 4 bases, with 17 bases between the two germline ends. Per the germline V gene, CDR1 is MNHEY and CDR2 is SMNVEV (reference sequence). The CDR3 loop is CASSYGGLTPYEQYF. The CDR3 region has the DNA TGTGCCAGCAGTTACGGCGGCCTAACGCCGTACGAGCAGTACTTC.

The chain couples TRBV7-9 to TRBJ2-3; 11 bases line up with TRBD2. This CDR3 is 17 amino acids long. Germline loops: CDR1 SEHNR, CDR2 FQNEAQ (reference sequence). V lost 6 bases to trimming and J lost 0 bases; unmatched junction nucleotides: 8. DNA of the CDR3: TGTGCCAGCAGGGGAACTAGCGGGAGCTTTAGCACAGATACGCAGTATTTT. It yields the protein CASRGTSGSFSTDTQYF.

The chain couples TRBV20-1 to TRBJ1-1; D uncertain. With 4 bases removed from V and 5 bases from J, the gap between germline ends came to 8 bases. The CDR3 runs to 11 residues. Germline values: CDR1 DFQATT, CDR2 SNEGSKA (reference sequence). The CDR3 reads CSANRATEAFF. Here the CDR3 DNA reads TGCAGTGCTAACAGAGCTACTGAAGCTTTCTTT.

V is TRBV7-9 and J is TRBJ2-7; no clear D gene. Germline CDR1 and CDR2: SEHNR and FQNEAQ (reference sequence). V gave up 3 bases and J gave up 6 bases, with 9 bases separating them. The CDR3 has 12 residues. CDR3 sequence reads: CASSLSSAEQYF. The CDR3 DNA reads TGTGCCAGCAGCTTGAGTTCTGCCGAGCAGTACTTC.

This chain joins TRBV28 and TRBJ2-2, with 10 bases identical to TRBD1. V gave up 3 bases and J gave up 7 bases; unmatched junction bases: 5. CDR1 is MDHEN, CDR2 SYDVKM, per germline. The CDR3 length is 15 residues. Here the CDR3 reads CASSLGTGAVGELFF. CDR3 bases: TGTGCCAGCAGTTTGGGGACAGGGGCGGTCGGGGAGCTGTTTTTT.

This sequence joins TRBV5-4 and TRBJ2-3; D gene ambiguous. The germline V gene has CDR1 SGHNT and CDR2 YYREEE (reference sequence). The length of the CDR3 is 16 residues. Between the trimmed V and J ends, which lost 1 base and 6 bases, there was a span of 18 bases. The CDR3 bases are TGTGCCAGCAGCTTGCCTAAATTTCATAGTGGTGATACGCAGTATTTT. It yields the protein CASSLPKFHSGDTQYF.

This clone has only one observation. This sequence joins TRBV6-5 and TRBJ1-1; D is ambiguous. Germline V gene sequence: CDR1 MNHEY, CDR2 SVGAGI. The CDR3 is made up of 15 amino acids. The ends were cut back, 6 bases at V and 3 bases at J, with 17 bases in the middle. Written as DNA, the CDR3 is TGTGCCAGCAGCCCAAGGCCTCCCGGGGACACTGAAGCTTTCTTT. Translating gives CASSPRPPGDTEAFF.

CDR3 in DNA: TGTGCCTTAGCGGGATCCACAGATACGCAGTATTTT. Its protein product is CALAGSTDTQYF. V and J are TRBV30 and TRBJ2-3; 8 bases map to TRBD2. The germline gives CDR1 GTSNPN, CDR2 SVGIG (reference sequence). V shed 7 bases and J 2 bases; nucleotides not matched to a gene: 2. This CDR3 has 12 residues.

This chain uses TRBV29-1 with TRBJ1-2; TRBD1 agrees at 7 bases. The ends lost 6 bases at V and 10 bases at J; junction bases unmatched: 8. This CDR3 is built from 11 residues. Per germline, CDR1 SQVTM and CDR2 ANQGSEA. CDR3 nucleotide sequence: TGCAGCGTAACAGGGGCCAACTACTACACCTTC. Its translation: CSVTGANYYTF.